This T cell receptor (beta chain) was profiled in a study of shared clonotypes between healthy human individuals. Regarding the study as a whole: It was the non-shared clonotypes that had lower generation probabilities than clonotypes shared by all four donors.

The CDR3 is 13 amino acids. Germline loops: CDR1 WNHNN, CDR2 SYGVQD (reference sequence). V dropped 0 bases and J dropped 9 bases, with 9 bases sitting between them. Concerning this clone: The antigen remains unidentified.

Clones were sequenced by immunoSEQ multiplex PCR, and TCRdb holds only the in-frame ones, with some missing. In the table there are 98,000 or so clones, around 68% of which are singletons. The chain is built from TRBV10-1 and TRBJ2-1; the D is unclear. This sequence originates from a woman in her 30s in good health. Sequencing used memory CD8+ T cells sorted from blood. Subset noted: CD45RO+ cells pooled with CCR7-negative TemRA cells. CDR3 in DNA: TGCGCCAGCAGTGAGTCGAGGACGACTGAGCAGTTCTTC. This translates into CASSESRTTEQFF.